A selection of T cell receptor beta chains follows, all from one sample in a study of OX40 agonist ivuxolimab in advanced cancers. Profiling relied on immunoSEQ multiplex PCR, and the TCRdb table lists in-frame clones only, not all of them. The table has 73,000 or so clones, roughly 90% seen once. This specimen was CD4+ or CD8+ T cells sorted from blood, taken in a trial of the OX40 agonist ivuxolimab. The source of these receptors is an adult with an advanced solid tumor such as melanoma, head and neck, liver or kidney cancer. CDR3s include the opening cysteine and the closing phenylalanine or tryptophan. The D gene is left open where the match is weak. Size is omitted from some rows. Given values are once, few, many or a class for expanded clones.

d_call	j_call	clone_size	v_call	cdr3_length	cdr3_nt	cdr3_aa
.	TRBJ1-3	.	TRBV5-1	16	TGCGCCAGCAGCTTGCTTGAGGGGACGGGCGGAAACACCATATATTTT	CASSLLEGTGGNTIYF
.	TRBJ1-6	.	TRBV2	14	TGTGCCAGCAGTGAACGGCAGGGAGATTCACCCCTCCACTTT	CASSERQGDSPLHF
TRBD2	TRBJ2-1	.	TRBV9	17	TGTGCCAGCAGCGCCAGTGGGACTAGCGGGAGGTACAATGAGCAGTTCTTC	CASSASGTSGRYNEQFF
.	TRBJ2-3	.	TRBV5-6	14	TGTGCCAGCAGCACCTGGACGGACGGAGATACGCAGTATTTT	CASSTWTDGDTQYF
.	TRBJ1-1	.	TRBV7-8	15	TGTGCCAGCAGCTTCGACAGAATCATGAACACTGAAGCTTTCTTT	CASSFDRIMNTEAFF
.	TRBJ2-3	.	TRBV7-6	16	TGTGCCAGCAGCTTAGGTCGGGACTGGGGGTTTGGTACGCAGTATTTT	CASSLGRDWGFGTQYF
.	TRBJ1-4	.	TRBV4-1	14	TGTGCCAGCAGCCAAGAATGGGTTGAGGAAAAACTGTTTTTT	CASSQEWVEEKLFF
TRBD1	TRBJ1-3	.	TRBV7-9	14	TGTGCCAGCAGTCCAGGGGGTCCTGGAAACACCATATATTTT	CASSPGGPGNTIYF
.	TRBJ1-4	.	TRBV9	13	TGTGCCAGCAGCCCGGGTCCAAGTGAAAAACTGTTTTTT	CASSPGPSEKLFF
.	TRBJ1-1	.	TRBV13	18	TGTGCCAGCAGCTTAGAAGGTCTCTCCTTACGCATGAACACTGAAGCTTTCTTT	CASSLEGLSLRMNTEAFF
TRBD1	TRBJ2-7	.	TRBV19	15	TGTGCCAGTAGTACCCTGCCACTCAGGGGGAACGAGCAGTACTTC	CASSTLPLRGNEQYF
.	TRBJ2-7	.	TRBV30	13	TGTGCCTGGAGTGTAGTATACCTCTACGAGCAGTACTTC	CAWSVVYLYEQYF
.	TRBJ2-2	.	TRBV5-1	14	TGCGCCAGCAGCTTGGCCGACAACACCGGGGAGCTGTTTTTT	CASSLADNTGELFF
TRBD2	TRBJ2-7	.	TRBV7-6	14	TGTGCCAGCGGCCCGGGGGGGAGAGGTCTCGAGCAGTACTTC	CASGPGGRGLEQYF
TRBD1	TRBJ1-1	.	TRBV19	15	TGTGCCAGTAGTAGAACAGGGGAAATGAACACTGAAGCTTTCTTT	CASSRTGEMNTEAFF
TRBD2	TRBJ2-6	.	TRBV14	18	TGTGCCAGCAGCCAAGCCTTTGGGGGGGAGACTGGGGCCAACGTCCTGACTTTC	CASSQAFGGETGANVLTF
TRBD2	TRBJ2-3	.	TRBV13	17	TGTGCCAGCAGCAACCCGACTAGCGGGGGGGTCACAGATACGCAGTATTTT	CASSNPTSGGVTDTQYF
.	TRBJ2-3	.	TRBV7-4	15	TGTGCCAGCAGCTTAGTGGACGATTTTAGGGGAACGCAGTATTTT	CASSLVDDFRGTQYF
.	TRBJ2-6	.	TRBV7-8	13	TGTGCCAGCTCTAGCTCTGGGGCCAACGTCCTGACTTTC	CASSSSGANVLTF
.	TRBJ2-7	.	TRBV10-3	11	TGTGCCATCAGTGAGTCAGCCGAGCAGTACTTC	CAISESAEQYF
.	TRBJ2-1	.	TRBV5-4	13	TGTGCCAGCAGCTTGGTGGTTCGGACAGAGCAGTTCTTC	CASSLVVRTEQFF
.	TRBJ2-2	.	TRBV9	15	TGTGCCAGCAGCTACAGGGAGGTGAACACCGGGGAGCTGTTTTTT	CASSYREVNTGELFF
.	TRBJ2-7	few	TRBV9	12	TGTGCCAGCAGCGGTGGGCCCGGCGAGCAGTACTTC	CASSGGPGEQYF